The present TCR beta chain was sequenced within a study of shared clonotypes between healthy human individuals. Study-wide context: The donor group consisted of a couple of women and a few men, aged 18 to 49.

Donors were healthy HIV-negative adults without recent acute infections or vaccinations. There are a few counts of this clone. The likely explanation is a read error, given a far larger clone one base away. CDR3 length: 12 residues. Germline V gene lookup returns CDR1 MNHNS and CDR2 SASEGT. Genomic DNA of every subset was divided equally among multiple immunoSEQ plates. Profiling relied on immunoSEQ multiplex PCR, and the TCRdb table lists in-frame clones only, not all of them. The repertoire holds 450,000 or so clones, with 75% to 80% as singletons. The receptor comes from a woman in her thirties or forties in good health. Some clones in this sample may be carry-over from other donors' samples. V and J are TRBV6-1 and TRBJ2-7; no reliable D call. The source material was PBMCs. This CDR3 is CAGSDLPYEQYF. The CDR3 DNA is TGTGCCGGCAGTGATTTGCCCTACGAGCAGTACTTC.